One sample yielded the 2 T cell receptor beta chains listed below, sequenced in a study of blood T cells in healthy people across ages. The authors ran a second PCR of 7 to 11 cycles using a sample-barcoded 5' primer and a J-beta primer mix. TCRdb re-called the 5' RACE reads through MiXCR, storing one row per CDR3 protein. The sample includes almost 1 million distinct CDR3 sequences, roughly half of them seen just once. Sequencing was performed on blood. These TCRs come from a woman aged 55-70 years in good health.

This chain links TRBV20-1 with TRBJ1-4; possibly TRBD1 for D (5 bases). The CDR3 has 15 amino acids. The V gene's germline CDR1 is DFQATT and CDR2 SNEGSKA (reference sequence). The V end was cut by 2 bases, the J end by 8 bases, with 18 bases between. CDR3 in DNA: TGCAGTGCTAGATCCCCCGGCAGGGTGGGCGAAAAACTGTTTTTT. Translation: CSARSPGRVGEKLFF.

The chain recombines TRBV5-1 with TRBJ2-7, with 8 bases that match TRBD2. CDR3 size: 16 residues. V shed 0 bases and J 0 bases; nucleotides not matched to a gene: 5. CDR1 is SGHRS and CDR2 is YFSETQ in the germline V gene. The CDR3 DNA reads as TGCGCCAGCAGCTTGGTTGGTAGCGGGGCCTCCTACGAGCAGTACTTC. Protein product: CASSLVGSGASYEQYF.